This T cell receptor beta chain was recorded in a study of T cell responses to AZD1222 COVID-19 vaccine. Study-level results: Donors skewed white British and female; clonal diversity was possibly underestimated.

Germline CDR1 reads SGHRS; CDR2 reads YFSETQ. The CDR3 totals 15 residues. Trimming cost V 0 bases and J 6 bases, with 10 bases left between them. The table came from immunoSEQ multiplex PCR; TCRdb's copy has only in-frame clones and leaves some out. The table includes around 140,000 clones, 90% to 95% detected once. Of note for this clone: The antigen remains unidentified.

The sequencing used peripheral blood, collected 28 days after the second AZD1222 dose. This chain joins TRBV5-1 and TRBJ1-6; D unresolved. This clonotype originated in an adult who received the AZD1222 COVID-19 vaccine. The CDR3 coding sequence is TGCGCCAGCAGCTTGGACACCGGCCTTAATTCACCCCTCCACTTT. It codes for CASSLDTGLNSPLHF.